This passage covers 22 T cell receptor beta chains from one sample sequenced in a study of T cells in Graves' hyperthyroidism and ophthalmopathy. Amplification targeted TCR beta CDR3 regions from RNA transcripts. HTBI primers were the set used in a first-round RT-PCR of the TCR CDR3. TCRdb called the multiplex PCR reads again in MiXCR, with one record for every CDR3 protein. The repertoire holds 190,000 or so distinct CDR3 sequences, with around 19% as singletons. Sequenced input: blood. The receptors derive from a man in his forties or fifties with Graves' hyperthyroidism.

This clonotype has a handful of counts. The chain combines TRBV7-9 with TRBJ2-1; TRBD1 agrees at 9 bases. The CDR3 extends over 16 amino acids. Germline trimming cut 1 base from V and 6 bases from J; bases unmatched to any gene: 7. CDR1 is SEHNR, CDR2 FQNEAQ, per germline (reference sequence). The CDR3 bases are TGTGCCAGCAGCTTAGTGGGGACAGGGAGAGGCAATGAGCAGTTCTTC. Protein product: CASSLVGTGRGNEQFF.

This clonotype has at least ten counts. The chain links TRBV20-1 to TRBJ2-2, with 9 nucleotides matching TRBD2. From germline, CDR1 is DFQATT and CDR2 SNEGSKA (reference sequence). V was pared by 1 base and J by 5 bases, with 17 bases of the junction left unmatched. The CDR3 is 19 amino acids. The CDR3 nucleotides read TGCAGTGCTAGAGTCTTTGGGCGGGGGGGCCCGTTGTATACCGGGGAGCTGTTTTTT. It codes for CSARVFGRGGPLYTGELFF.

The chain joins TRBV27 to TRBJ2-7; D is uncertain. V lost 0 bases to trimming and J lost 5 bases, with 8 bases between them. This CDR3 contains 13 residues. CDR1 and CDR2 from the germline V gene are MNHEY and SMNVEV (reference sequence). CDR3 residues: CASSLSGFNEQYF. CDR3 sequence (DNA): TGTGCCAGCAGTTTATCGGGATTTAACGAGCAGTACTTC.

This clonotype came up many times. The V gene is TRBV19, the J gene TRBJ1-2; 8 positions agree with TRBD1. The V gene end was trimmed by 6 bases and the J gene end by 0 bases; junction bases not matched to a gene: 6. The CDR3 is 15 residues long. CDR1 and CDR2 (germline): LNHDA, SQIVND (reference sequence). The CDR3 DNA reads TGTGCCAGTAGCTTCAGGGGGCTCGCTAACTATGGCTACACCTTC. Its protein product is CASSFRGLANYGYTF.

The chain links TRBV4-3 to TRBJ1-3; 7 bases fit TRBD1. J was trimmed by 0 bases and V by 3 bases; bases with no gene match: 8. Germline CDR1 and CDR2: LGHNA and YSLEER. CDR3 length: 17 residues. CDR3 DNA: TGCGCCAGCAGCCACCTCGAGACAGGGCTCTCTGGAAACACCATATATTTT. Encoded protein: CASSHLETGLSGNTIYF.

The table lists this clonotype with many counts. The rearrangement links TRBV7-9 to TRBJ2-3, with 9 nucleotides matching TRBD2. Losses at the gene ends were 5 bases for V and 5 bases for J; bases not matched to a gene: 8. The CDR3 runs to 15 residues. The germline gives CDR1 SEHNR, CDR2 FQNEAQ (reference sequence). CDR3 sequence: CASSPPSGEIDTQYF. For the CDR3, the DNA is TGTGCCAGCAGCCCTCCTAGCGGGGAGATAGATACGCAGTATTTT. The full variable domain, its missing parts supplied by reference TRBV7-9 and TRBJ2-3, is DTGVSQNPRHKITKRGQNVTFRCDPISEHNRLYWYRQTLGQGPEFLTYFQNEAQLEKSRLLSDRFSAERPKGSFSTLEIQRTEQGDSAMYLCASSPPSGEIDTQYFGPGTRLTVL.

This clonotype occurred many times. J is TRBJ2-1 and V is TRBV6-2 or TRBV6-3; D not resolved. The germline CDR1 and CDR2 sequences are MNHEY and SVGEGT. The CDR3 extends over 15 amino acids. V lost 5 bases and J 0 bases, leaving 11 bases between the germline ends. The CDR3 nucleotides are TGTGCCAGCAGTAACCGGGTTTTCTCCTACAATGAGCAGTTCTTC. Translating it yields CASSNRVFSYNEQFF.

This clonotype was observed at least ten times. V usage is TRBV30 and J usage is TRBJ2-7, with D uncertain. Germline V lookup: CDR1 GTSNPN, CDR2 SVGIG (reference sequence). This CDR3 has 13 residues. The V end lost 0 bases, the J end lost 2 bases, and 8 bases lay between the germline ends. In DNA form, the CDR3 reads TGTGCCTGGAGTGTAACGCAACCCTACGAGCAGTACTTC. Amino acid sequence: CAWSVTQPYEQYF.

The genes are TRBV9 and TRBJ2-5; D may be TRBD2 (6 bases). CDR1 and CDR2 from the germline V gene are SGDLS and YYNGEE. V was shortened by 2 bases and J by 2 bases, with 10 bases between the two germline ends. This CDR3 contains 14 residues. CDR3 DNA: TGTGCCAGCAGCGTCGGGGGAACACAAGAGACCCAGTACTTC. Residues: CASSVGGTQETQYF.

This clonotype was recorded many times. The gene calls are TRBV3-1 and TRBJ1-1; the D is unclear. The V end lost 0 bases, the J end lost 1 base, and 9 bases lay between the germline ends. The CDR3 sequence is 15 residues long. From germline, CDR1 is LGHDT and CDR2 YNNKEL (reference sequence). CDR3 DNA: TGTGCCAGCAGCCAAGAGCCACTAAAGAACACTGAAGCTTTCTTT. This translates into CASSQEPLKNTEAFF.

This clonotype was picked up many times. The V gene is TRBV14, the J gene TRBJ2-1; the D is unclear. V was clipped by 0 bases and J by 4 bases, with 16 bases between them. The CDR3 has 17 amino acids. Looked up from germline, CDR1 is SGHDN and CDR2 is FVKESK. For the CDR3, the DNA is TGTGCCAGCAGCCAAGATCGAAGGACGGTGAAATACAATGAGCAGTTCTTC. Protein: CASSQDRRTVKYNEQFF.

This clonotype appeared many times. The rearrangement uses TRBV20-1 and TRBJ2-1, with 7 positions matching TRBD2. The germline CDR1 and CDR2 sequences are DFQATT and SNEGSKA (reference sequence). The CDR3 consists of 12 residues. V shed 6 bases and J 10 bases; nucleotides not matched to a gene: 9. The CDR3: CSAPDAGDEQFF. The CDR3 nucleotides are TGCAGTGCGCCCGACGCGGGGGACGAGCAGTTCTTC.

The rearrangement uses TRBV2 and TRBJ2-2; D may be TRBD1 (5 bases). In germline, CDR1 is SNHLY, CDR2 FYNNEI. V was shortened by 10 bases and J by 1 base, with 13 bases between the two germline ends. CDR3 length: 14 residues. CDR3 DNA sequence: TGTGCCACCAAGAGGCAGGGGAACACCGGGGAGCTGTTTTTT. It codes for CATKRQGNTGELFF. The whole variable domain, remainder taken from reference TRBV2 and TRBJ2-2, is EPEVTQTPSHQVTQMGQEVILRCVPISNHLYFYWYRQILGQKVEFLVSFYNNEISEKSEIFDDQFSVERPDGSNFTLKIRSTKLEDSAMYFCATKRQGNTGELFFGEGSRLTVL.

This chain joins TRBV19 and TRBJ1-5; TRBD1 might be the D (5 bases). The CDR3 runs to 15 residues. Trimming stripped 1 base from V and 1 base from J, with 8 bases between. Germline loops: CDR1 LNHDA, CDR2 SQIVND (reference sequence). CDR3 sequence: CASSIGGGSNQPQHF. The CDR3 DNA follows: TGTGCCAGTAGTATAGGGGGGGGGAGCAATCAGCCCCAGCATTTT.

This clonotype occurred a few times. J is TRBJ2-1 and V is TRBV7-9, with D maybe TRBD2 (5 bases). Looked up from germline, CDR1 is SEHNR and CDR2 is FQNEAQ (reference sequence). This CDR3 has 17 amino acids. Between the trimmed V and J ends, which lost 1 base and 4 bases, there was a span of 17 bases. This chain's CDR3 is CASSLVGLGGRYNEQFF. DNA for the CDR3: TGTGCCAGCAGCTTAGTAGGTCTAGGTGGGAGATACAATGAGCAGTTCTTC.

This clonotype was counted only a few times. The rearrangement links TRBV7-2 to TRBJ1-3; the D is unclear. Per the germline V gene, CDR1 is SGHTA and CDR2 is FQGNSA. This CDR3 has 14 amino acids. Trimming pared 3 bases from V and 0 bases from J, leaving 6 bases between. The CDR3 loop reads CASSFPGSGNTIYF. The CDR3, as DNA: TGTGCCAGCAGCTTTCCCGGCTCTGGAAACACCATATATTTT.

This clonotype has at least ten counts. V gene TRBV4-1 combines with J gene TRBJ2-1; D is undetermined. The CDR3 has 13 amino acids. V was clipped by 0 bases and J by 9 bases, with 9 bases between them. Germline V gives CDR1 MGHRA, CDR2 YSYEKL. CDR3 protein: CASSQDYLGEQFF. CDR3 nucleotide sequence: TGCGCCAGCAGCCAAGACTACCTGGGTGAGCAGTTCTTC.

The rearrangement joins TRBV6-1 to TRBJ1-6, with TRBD1 matching over 9 bases. CDR3 length: 15 residues. The J segment lost 14 bases and the V segment lost 4 bases, leaving 12 bases of the junction unmatched. Germline CDR1 MNHNS, CDR2 SASEGT. The CDR3 sequence is CASSAQTGTGHSLHF. CDR3 bases: TGTGCCAGCAGTGCCCAAACCGGGACAGGGCATTCCCTCCACTTT.

This clonotype was picked up many times. This sequence joins TRBV20-1 and TRBJ1-1; no reliable D call. V lost 1 base and J 11 bases, leaving 17 bases between the germline ends. The CDR3 contains 13 residues. CDR1 is DFQATT, CDR2 SNEGSKA, per germline (reference sequence). The CDR3 region is CSARGPGWRTAFF. CDR3 DNA sequence: TGCAGTGCTAGAGGTCCCGGGTGGCGGACGGCTTTCTTT.

This clonotype was detected only a few times. This chain uses TRBV3-1 with TRBJ1-6, with TRBD1 as a possible D gene (6 bases). The germline V and J ends were trimmed by 0 bases and 6 bases, with 9 bases remaining between them. Germline CDR1 and CDR2: LGHDT and YNNKEL (reference sequence). The CDR3 length is 15 residues. The CDR3 sequence: CASSQDKGGNSPLHF. The CDR3 DNA reads TGTGCCAGCAGCCAAGATAAGGGGGGTAATTCACCCCTCCACTTT.

This clonotype has a count of ten or more. The chain employs TRBV12-5 and TRBJ2-3, with 7 bases aligning to TRBD1. The CDR3 has 14 amino acids. Germline-derived CDR1 and CDR2 are LGHNT and FRNRAP. Unmatched junction bases numbered 2, after V lost 5 bases and J lost 0 bases. The CDR3 loop is CASGVGGSTDTQYF. For the CDR3, the DNA is TGTGCTAGTGGTGTAGGGGGCAGCACAGATACGCAGTATTTT.

In this sample, this clonotype turned up many times. J is TRBJ1-6 and V is TRBV20-1; D perhaps matches TRBD1 (6 bases). The length of the CDR3 is 12 residues. V dropped 7 bases and J dropped 8 bases, with 12 bases sitting between them. The germline gives CDR1 DFQATT, CDR2 SNEGSKA (reference sequence). CDR3 protein: CSVSGEDSPLHF. In nucleotides, the CDR3 is TGCAGTGTGTCAGGGGAGGATTCACCCCTCCACTTT.